The 30 T cell receptor beta chains below come from one sample, sequenced in a study of shared clonotypes between healthy human individuals. Clones were sequenced by immunoSEQ multiplex PCR, and TCRdb holds only the in-frame ones, with some missing. Here the sample spans about 560,000 clones, roughly 79% being singletons. Sample: PBMCs. All receptors come from a woman between 40 and 50 years old in good health. Some clones in this sample may be carry-over from other donors' samples.

Note on this clone: This likely stems from a read error, as it lies one base from a far larger clone. The chain joins TRBV28 to TRBJ1-2, with 8 nucleotides matching TRBD1. V was pared by 2 bases and J by 6 bases, with 11 bases of the junction left unmatched. The CDR3 consists of 16 residues. CDR1 is MDHEN and CDR2 is SYDVKM in the germline V gene. The CDR3 region has the DNA TGTGCCAGCAGTTTAATTCCAGGGGGCGCACGTAATGGCTACACCTTC. This encodes CASSLIPGGARNGYTF.

The rearrangement uses TRBV18 and TRBJ2-1, with TRBD1 as a possible D gene (5 bases). V shed 0 bases and J shed 4 bases, with 7 bases lying between them. Germline V lookup: CDR1 KGHSH, CDR2 LQKENI. CDR3 length equals 14 residues. CDR3 amino acids: CASSPPGRYNEQFF. In DNA form, the CDR3 reads TGTGCCAGCTCACCACCGGGGCGTTACAATGAGCAGTTCTTC.

The V gene is TRBV6-6, the J gene TRBJ1-2, with D perhaps TRBD1 (6 bases). With 5 bases removed from V and 4 bases from J, the gap between germline ends came to 14 bases. Germline V CDR1 and CDR2: MNHNY, SVGAGI (reference sequence). The length of the CDR3 is 14 residues. The CDR3 spells CASSTPGQFYGYTF. The CDR3 DNA reads TGTGCCAGCAGTACCCCCGGACAGTTCTATGGCTACACCTTC.

This chain uses TRBV2 with TRBJ1-3; 11 nucleotides align to TRBD1. The CDR3 is 16 amino acids. Germline lookup yields CDR1 SNHLY and CDR2 FYNNEI. The trim removed 6 bases at V and 2 bases at J, leaving 6 bases unmatched. CDR3 sequence: CASRVGQGAPGNTIYF. The CDR3 region has the DNA TGTGCCAGCAGAGTAGGACAGGGGGCGCCTGGAAACACCATATATTTT.

Only one count was recorded for this clone. The J gene is TRBJ1-2, the V gene TRBV11-2; 7 bases align to TRBD1. CDR3 length: 17 amino acids. Germline assignment: CDR1 SGHAT and CDR2 FQNNGV. V shed 1 base and J 2 bases; nucleotides not matched to a gene: 10. The CDR3 spells CASSLAPGGRGNYGYTF. The CDR3 region has the DNA TGTGCCAGCAGCTTAGCCCCCGGGGGCAGGGGGAACTATGGCTACACCTTC.

This rearrangement joins TRBV7-9 to TRBJ2-3; no clear D gene. The CDR3 is 14 amino acids. The germline V and J ends were trimmed by 5 bases and 0 bases, with 9 bases remaining between them. Germline V gene data show CDR1 as SEHNR and CDR2 as FQNEAQ (reference sequence). DNA for the CDR3: TGTGCCAGCAGCCACGGAGTCAGCACAGATACGCAGTATTTT. It specifies CASSHGVSTDTQYF.

The chain uses TRBV19 and TRBJ2-7; either TRBD1 or TRBD2 may fit D (6 bases each). Trimming took 7 bases from V and 0 from J, leaving 25 bases between them. The germline gives CDR1 LNHDA, CDR2 SQIVND (reference sequence). The CDR3 runs 18 residues. DNA of the CDR3: TGTGCCAGTATCCCACCGGAAAGGGGGGATAAACACTCCTACGAGCAGTACTTC. It translates to CASIPPERGDKHSYEQYF.

Only one count was recorded for this clone. J is TRBJ2-7 and V is TRBV9; TRBD2 matches at 8 bases. Trimming took 4 bases from V and 2 from J; bases not matched to a gene: 8. CDR3 length: 15 residues. Per germline, CDR1 SGDLS and CDR2 YYNGEE. The CDR3 loop is CASSSGAGGPYEQYF. The CDR3, as DNA: TGTGCCAGCAGCTCAGGGGCGGGAGGACCCTACGAGCAGTACTTC.

This clone was counted once. The rearrangement joins TRBV7-9 to TRBJ2-7, with D hard to call. V lost 6 bases to trimming and J lost 4 bases, with 19 bases between them. CDR3 size: 15 residues. Germline V gives CDR1 SEHNR, CDR2 FQNEAQ (reference sequence). The CDR3 reads CASSVSTQDSYEQYF. The CDR3 DNA reads TGTGCCAGCAGTGTCTCTACTCAAGATTCTTACGAGCAGTACTTC.

The genes are TRBV27 and TRBJ2-1, with D possibly matching TRBD2 (7 bases). V lost 9 bases, J lost 1 base, and 22 bases lay in between. Germline values: CDR1 MNHEY, CDR2 SMNVEV (reference sequence). This CDR3 is 17 amino acids long. The CDR3 coding sequence is TGTGCCAGGCGGGGGCTCTACAGCGGGTGTTCCTACAATGAGCAGTTCTTC. Residues: CARRGLYSGCSYNEQFF.

This CDR3 is CASRNNPGGQSYNEQFF. CDR3 DNA: TGTGCCAGCAGAAATAATCCGGGGGGTCAGTCCTACAATGAGCAGTTCTTC. V usage is TRBV5-4 and J usage is TRBJ2-1, with TRBD2 matching 7 bases. The germline CDR1 and CDR2 sequences are SGHNT and YYREEE (reference sequence). V dropped 5 bases and J dropped 1; count of bases not matched to a gene: 12. This CDR3 has 17 residues.

The chain has TRBV4-1 and TRBJ2-3; D assignment may be TRBD1 or TRBD2 (6 bases each). The V and J ends lost 0 bases and 6 bases respectively, with 13 bases between them. Germline V lookup: CDR1 MGHRA, CDR2 YSYEKL. CDR3 length: 15 amino acids. CDR3 bases: TGCGCCAGCAGCCAAGATGGGGGGCTGGGGGATACGCAGTATTTT. This translates into CASSQDGGLGDTQYF.

This clone was recorded once. The chain couples TRBV15 to TRBJ2-3; 9 bases align to TRBD1. Germline CDR1 reads LNHNV; CDR2 reads YYDKDF (reference sequence). The CDR3 loop spans 15 amino acids. The V gene end was trimmed by 5 bases and the J gene end by 4 bases; junction bases not matched to a gene: 7. The CDR3 DNA reads as TGTGCCACCAGCCTGGACAGGGGATTCGCAGATACGCAGTATTTT. This sequence encodes CATSLDRGFADTQYF.

This chain joins TRBV7-9 and TRBJ2-3, with 11 bases aligning to TRBD2. The germline CDR1 and CDR2 sequences are SEHNR and FQNEAQ (reference sequence). Trimming took 5 bases from V and 4 from J; bases not matched to a gene: 5. This CDR3 is built from 15 residues. CDR3 sequence (DNA): TGTGCCAGCAGCGCGACTAGCGGGGTACCAGATACGCAGTATTTT. Residues: CASSATSGVPDTQYF.

Points on this clone: A much larger clonotype is one base distant, so this may be a read error. Other nucleotide sequences from this sample produce the same CDR3. The chain couples TRBV5-1 to TRBJ2-7; D is possibly TRBD1 (6 bases). Trimming pared 0 bases from V and 2 bases from J, leaving 9 bases between. This CDR3 has 14 amino acids. Per germline, CDR1 SGHRS and CDR2 YFSETQ. CDR3 sequence (DNA): TGCGCCAGCAGCTTGGAACAGGGTCCCTACGAGCAGTACTTC. Its protein product is CASSLEQGPYEQYF.

This clone was recorded a few times. The chain has TRBV29-1 and TRBJ1-2; D gene ambiguous. Looked up from germline, CDR1 is SQVTM and CDR2 is ANQGSEA. Trimming removed 1 base from V and 0 bases from J, with 6 bases in between. This CDR3 region has 13 residues. The CDR3 sequence is CSVEVSPNYGYTF. CDR3 coding DNA: TGCAGCGTTGAAGTATCCCCTAACTATGGCTACACCTTC.

The chain has TRBV18 and TRBJ1-1; D may be TRBD1 (5 bases). The CDR3 runs to 15 residues. V lost 2 bases to trimming and J lost 0 bases, with 10 bases between them. Per germline, CDR1 KGHSH and CDR2 LQKENI. The CDR3 protein is CASSPGTVMNTEAFF. Here the CDR3 DNA reads TGTGCCAGCTCACCAGGGACGGTCATGAACACTGAAGCTTTCTTT. Drawing the rest from reference TRBV18 and TRBJ1-1, the complete variable domain is NAGVMQNPRHLVRRRGQEARLRCSPMKGHSHVYWYRQLPEEGLKFMVYLQKENIIDESGMPKERFSAEFPKEGPSILRIQQVVRGDSAAYFCASSPGTVMNTEAFFGQGTRLTVV.

Worth noting for this clone: Since a much larger clone is just one base distant, this may be a read error. This CDR3 is also generated by other DNA sequences in the sample. The chain is built from TRBV29-1 and TRBJ1-2; 7 bases map to TRBD1. There are 17 residues in the CDR3. Germline CDR1 and CDR2: SQVTM and ANQGSEA. CDR3 DNA: TGCAGTGTTCCCGACCTAACCGGGACAGCCGATAACTATGGCTACACCTTC. Amino acids: CSVPDLTGTADNYGYTF.

V and J are TRBV7-2 and TRBJ2-3; 7 positions agree with TRBD2. The CDR3 loop spans 14 amino acids. V shed 1 base and J 7 bases; nucleotides not matched to a gene: 5. Germline-derived CDR1 and CDR2 are SGHTA and FQGNSA. CDR3 sequence: CASSLEGREHTQYF. CDR3 bases: TGTGCCAGCAGCTTAGAGGGGCGGGAGCATACGCAGTATTTT.

J is TRBJ2-3 and V is TRBV6-5; perhaps TRBD1 as D (5 bases). The CDR3 sequence is 13 residues long. Germline V gene data show CDR1 as MNHEY and CDR2 as SVGAGI. V was clipped by 6 bases and J by 1 base, with 8 bases between them. CDR3 DNA: TGTGCCAGCAGCCAGGGCGGCACAGATACGCAGTATTTT. Residues: CASSQGGTDTQYF.

The chain has TRBV7-3 and TRBJ1-2; TRBD1 might be the D (5 bases). Per the germline V gene, CDR1 is SGHTA and CDR2 is FQGTGA. The length of the CDR3 is 17 residues. The ends were cut back, 0 bases at V and 1 base at J, with 15 bases in the middle. In nucleotides, the CDR3 is TGTGCCAGCAGCTTAACGAGTCGGCAGGGTGATAACTATGGCTACACCTTC. This sequence encodes CASSLTSRQGDNYGYTF.

A note on this clone: The same CDR3 can be traced to other DNA sequences in this sample. V usage is TRBV15 and J usage is TRBJ2-1; TRBD2 might be the D (6 bases). Germline CDR1 reads LNHNV; CDR2 reads YYDKDF (reference sequence). The CDR3 is 13 residues long. The V and J ends lost 3 bases and 3 bases respectively, with 6 bases between them. In nucleotides, the CDR3 is TGTGCCACCAGCAGGGGGGGCTACAATGAGCAGTTCTTC. It specifies CATSRGGYNEQFF.

Turning to this clone: A far larger clone is one nucleotide away, so this likely arose from a read error. The J gene is TRBJ2-7, the V gene TRBV4-1; D could derive from TRBD1 or TRBD2 (5 bases each). This CDR3 contains 17 residues. Trimming shortened V by 4 bases and J by 1 base, and 20 bases separated the two germline ends. Germline V gene sequence: CDR1 MGHRA, CDR2 YSYEKL. The CDR3 region has the DNA TGCGCCAGCAGCCTAATTACCGGGGCTACCCTTTCCTACGAGCAGTACTTC. It yields the protein CASSLITGATLSYEQYF.

The V and J genes are TRBV7-2 and TRBJ2-5, with D perhaps given as TRBD1 or TRBD2 (6 bases each). Germline-derived CDR1 and CDR2 are SGHTA and FQGNSA. Trimming took 1 base from V and 5 from J, leaving 14 bases between them. This CDR3 contains 15 residues. The CDR3 loop reads CASSLVVGGQETQYF. The DNA for the CDR3 is TGTGCCAGCAGCTTAGTTGTAGGGGGGCAGGAGACCCAGTACTTC.

This chain uses TRBV6-6 with TRBJ1-5; unclear D gene. Germline V gives CDR1 MNHNY, CDR2 SVGAGI (reference sequence). Trimming took 5 bases from V and 3 from J, leaving 8 bases between them. The CDR3 length is 13 residues. The CDR3 region is CASSKEANQPQHF. The CDR3 DNA reads as TGTGCCAGCAGTAAAGAGGCCAATCAGCCCCAGCATTTT.

This chain links TRBV6-1 with TRBJ1-1; TRBD1 matches 10 bases. The CDR3 extends over 17 amino acids. Trimming took 4 bases from V and 4 from J; bases not matched to a gene: 12. Germline loops: CDR1 MNHNS, CDR2 SASEGT. This CDR3 reads CASSVFGTGVFSTEAFF. The CDR3 region has the DNA TGTGCCAGCAGTGTCTTCGGGACAGGGGTGTTTAGCACTGAAGCTTTCTTT.

A single count supports this clone. The V call is TRBV2, the J call TRBJ2-2; the D gene is possibly TRBD2 (6 bases). Germline V gene data show CDR1 as SNHLY and CDR2 as FYNNEI. V was pared by 5 bases and J by 1 base, with 8 bases between. CDR3 length: 14 amino acids. CDR3 bases: TGTGCCAGCAGTAGGAGGGGGAACACCGGGGAGCTGTTTTTT. It specifies CASSRRGNTGELFF.

V and J are TRBV5-1 and TRBJ2-2, with TRBD2 matching over 7 bases. The CDR3 has 17 amino acids. V dropped 4 bases and J dropped 5; count of bases not matched to a gene: 14. CDR1 and CDR2 from the germline V gene are SGHRS and YFSETQ. The CDR3 region has the DNA TGCGCCAGCAGCCTGAATCCGACTAGCACACGGACCGGGGAGCTGTTTTTT. Translated: CASSLNPTSTRTGELFF.

The chain recombines TRBV18 with TRBJ2-1; TRBD2 agrees at 7 bases. CDR3 length: 17 amino acids. CDR1 and CDR2 from the germline V gene are KGHSH and LQKENI. V shed 0 bases, J shed 10 bases, and the junction held 15 bases outside the gene matches. For the CDR3, the DNA is TGTGCCAGCTCACCACCGTTTTTCCGACTAGCCGGAGGGGAGCAGTTCTTC. It encodes CASSPPFFRLAGGEQFF. Full variable domain (missing parts from reference TRBV18 and TRBJ2-1): NAGVMQNPRHLVRRRGQEARLRCSPMKGHSHVYWYRQLPEEGLKFMVYLQKENIIDESGMPKERFSAEFPKEGPSILRIQQVVRGDSAAYFCASSPPFFRLAGGEQFFGPGTRLTVL.

This clone was counted once. The chain couples TRBV6-5 to TRBJ2-7; 8 nucleotides align to TRBD1. The CDR3 consists of 15 residues. CDR1 and CDR2 (germline): MNHEY, SVGAGI. With V trimmed by 6 bases and J by 1 base, 8 bases remained unmatched. CDR3 in DNA: TGTGCCAGCAGGAAAGGGACAGGAATATCCTACGAGCAGTACTTC. Protein sequence: CASRKGTGISYEQYF.